This T cell receptor beta chain was profiled in a study of T cell repertoires in cytomegalovirus infection. Study as a whole: In the study, CMV epitopes included recently identified HLA-C-restricted and well-studied HLA-B-restricted ones. Indications came from public TCR beta signatures; they pointed to CMV infection and to a matching HLA type. Findings and limits, study-wide: Cumulative frequency of public TCR beta families picked out carriers of CMV plus the relevant HLA. CMV-specific TCR beta clonotypes restricted by HLA-C dominated the ex vivo response.

About this clonotype itself: Its antigen is not identified.

TCRdb passed the reads through MiXCR, listing each CDR3 protein once. The sample holds around 310,000 distinct CDR3 sequences, 25% to 30% seen once. CDR3 length: 15 residues. CDR1 is MDHEN and CDR2 is SYDVKM in the germline V gene. V was cut by 1 base and J by 5 bases, with 14 bases left in between. The genes are TRBV28 and TRBJ2-5; the D gene is possibly TRBD2 (6 bases). This TCR came from a human donor in good health (CMV status not recorded). Some clones in this sample may be carry-over from other donors' samples. Sequences were derived from cultured PBMCs, sampled from culture after CMV antigen stimulation. CDR3 in amino acids: CASSLYRGIGETQYF. In nucleotides, the CDR3 is TGTGCCAGCAGTTTATACCGCGGGATAGGGGAGACCCAGTACTTC.